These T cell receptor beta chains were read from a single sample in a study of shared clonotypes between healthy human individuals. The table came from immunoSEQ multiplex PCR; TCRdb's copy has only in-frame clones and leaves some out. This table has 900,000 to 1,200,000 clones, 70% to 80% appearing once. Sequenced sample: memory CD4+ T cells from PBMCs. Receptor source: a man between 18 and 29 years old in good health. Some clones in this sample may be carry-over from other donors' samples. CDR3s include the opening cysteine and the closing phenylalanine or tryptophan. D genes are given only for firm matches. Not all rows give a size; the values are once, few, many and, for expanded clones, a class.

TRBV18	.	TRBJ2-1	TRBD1	TGTGCCAGCTCAACCGGGACAGCGGATGAGCAGTTCTTC	CASSTGTADEQFF
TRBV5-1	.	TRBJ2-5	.	TGCGCCAGCAGCGTAGACCAAGAGACCCAGTACTTC	CASSVDQETQYF
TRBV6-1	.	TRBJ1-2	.	TGTGCCAGCAGTGAAAGGGGAGGGACCTATGGCTACACCTTC	CASSERGGTYGYTF
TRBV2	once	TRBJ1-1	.	TGTGCCAGCAGCCCCCTCAAGTCGGTCTCTGAAGCTTTCTTT	CASSPLKSVSEAFF
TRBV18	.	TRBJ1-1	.	TGTGCCAGCTCACCACAGAGACATTCTATGAACACTGAAGCTTTCTTT	CASSPQRHSMNTEAFF
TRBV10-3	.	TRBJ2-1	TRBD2	TGTGCCATCAGTGAGACTAGCGGGAGAGTCCAGGGGAAGCAGTTCTTC	CAISETSGRVQGKQFF
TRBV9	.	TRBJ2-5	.	TGTGCCAGCAGCTCCGGTGTGGAGACCCAGTACTTC	CASSSGVETQYF
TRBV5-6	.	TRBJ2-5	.	TGTGCCAGCAGCACTGTCCGGGCAGAGACCCAGTACTTC	CASSTVRAETQYF
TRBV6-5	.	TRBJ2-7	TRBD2	TGTGCCAGCAGGCGACTAGCGTTATCCTACGAGCAGTACTTC	CASRRLALSYEQYF
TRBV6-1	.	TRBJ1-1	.	TGTGCCAGCAGCCTATACCACCGGATGAACACTGAAGCTTTCTTT	CASSLYHRMNTEAFF
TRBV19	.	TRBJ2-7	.	TGTGCCAGTTCGAGTGTCCATCCCTACGAGCAGTACTTC	CASSSVHPYEQYF
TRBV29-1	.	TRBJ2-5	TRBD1	TGCAGCGTTGACAGTGGGACAGGGGGCCTGGAGACCCAGTACTTC	CSVDSGTGGLETQYF
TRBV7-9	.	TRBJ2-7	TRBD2	TGTGCCAGCACACGACTAGCGGACCTTACGAAGCAGTACTTC	CASTRLADLTKQYF
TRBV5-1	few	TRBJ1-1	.	TGCGCCAGCAGCTTGCGGGCGGGGGACACTGAAGCTTTCTTT	CASSLRAGDTEAFF
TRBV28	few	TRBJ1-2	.	TGTGCCAGCAGTTGGGCAGGGATTAACTATGGCTACACCTTC	CASSWAGINYGYTF
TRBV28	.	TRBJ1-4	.	TGTGCCAGCAGTTCGTCAGGGATAGGTGAAAAACTGTTTTTT	CASSSSGIGEKLFF
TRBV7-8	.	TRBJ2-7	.	TGTGCCAGCAGCTTATCCCAGGGGCCCTACGAGCAGTACTTC	CASSLSQGPYEQYF
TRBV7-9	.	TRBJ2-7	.	TGTGCCAGCAGCTTATTGGCAGGAGTTGACGAGCAGTACTTC	CASSLLAGVDEQYF